This TCR beta chain comes out of a study of blood T cells in healthy people across ages. General study points: Older age went with lower TCR beta diversity per million T cells, in a roughly linear way.

A note on this clonotype: Its antigen is currently unknown.

Next came a second PCR, run for about 6 to 11 cycles, which used a sample-barcoded 5' primer along with a J-beta primer mix. MiXCR was run by TCRdb on the 5' RACE reads, yielding one entry per CDR3 protein. Of 790,000 or so distinct CDR3 sequences in the sample, around 50% were seen once. The CDR3 sequence is 13 residues long. The V gene lost 8 bases and the J gene lost 0 bases, with 11 bases spanning the gap. Germline CDR1 and CDR2: MNHEY and SMNVEV (reference sequence). This TCR came from a man at least 80 years old in good health. The sequencing input was blood. V is TRBV27 and J is TRBJ2-7; D unclear. The CDR3 reads CASGPLSSYEQYF. The CDR3 DNA sequence: TGTGCCAGCGGCCCCCTGAGCTCCTACGAGCAGTACTTC.